A selection of T cell receptor beta chains follows, all from one sample in a study of metastatic and nonmetastatic thyroid tumors. Via MiXCR, TCRdb re-called the PCR reads. The sample holds 13,000 or so clones, around 20% seen once. What was sequenced was adjacent normal tissue. The receptors shown here come from a female donor with papillary thyroid cancer or a benign thyroid nodule (not recorded which). Some clones in this sample may be carry-over from other donors' samples. The CDR3 runs from the conserved cysteine through the conserved F or W.

CDR3 length,V gene,J gene,CDR3 protein
14,TRBV19,TRBJ1-5,CASVHSGGGQPQHF
13,TRBV5-1,TRBJ2-7,CASSWSPTGEQYF
16,TRBV6-4,TRBJ1-1,CASNRNVLVGRAEAFF
14,TRBV18,TRBJ2-7,CASSPDQPLGEQYF
12,TRBV12-3/TRBV12-4,TRBJ2-7,CATSEGLYEQYF
13,TRBV27,TRBJ2-2,CASSFPNTGELFF
15,TRBV9,TRBJ2-7,CATSLGTSDGYEQYF
15,TRBV12-3/TRBV12-4,TRBJ2-3,CASSSGQLSTDTQYF
10,TRBV2,TRBJ2-7,CASGGTAQYF
16,TRBV30,TRBJ2-1,CAWSVLAGGPFDEQFF
16,TRBV6-5,TRBJ2-7,CASSYTQLAGNYEQYF
12,TRBV5-5,TRBJ2-7,CASSLAGLEQYF
12,TRBV5-4,TRBJ2-2,CASSPFSGELFF
15,TRBV9,TRBJ2-1,CASGAGTLGSNEQFF
14,TRBV20-1,TRBJ2-2,CSAKGRGSTGELLF
13,TRBV30,TRBJ2-7,CACKGFRSYEQYF
13,TRBV2,TRBJ2-2,CASSDRSTGELFF
13,TRBV6-1,TRBJ1-2,CASSEREDYGYTF
18,TRBV6-6,TRBJ2-3,CASSYSASGGLYTDTQYF
15,TRBV2,TRBJ2-7,CASSRRLAGAYEQYF
15,TRBV27,TRBJ2-7,CASSIWARGPDEQYF
16,TRBV12-3/TRBV12-4,TRBJ2-2,CASSTYGTGAPGELFF
14,TRBV6-1,TRBJ2-7,CASSEQGDWSEQYF
15,TRBV12-3/TRBV12-4,TRBJ1-2,CASSHSGAPSYGYTF
13,TRBV7-8,TRBJ1-1,CASSLMGGAEAFF
13,TRBV6-1,TRBJ2-7,CATRTSGSHEQYF
14,TRBV11-2,TRBJ2-7,CASSLLTTPYEQYF
11,TRBV28,TRBJ1-1,CASSSEFRAFF
14,TRBV5-4,TRBJ2-7,CASSLGGGPYEQYF
15,TRBV5-1,TRBJ2-2,CASSLVAATTGELFF
15,TRBV6-4,TRBJ2-3,CASSKTATSTDTQYF
14,TRBV7-9,TRBJ2-2,CASSQHREAGELFF